This note documents a single TCR beta chain sequence. Its matching antigen is unknown. A second roughly 7 to 11 cycle PCR used barcoded and J-beta primers. One entry per CDR3 protein, called by TCRdb with MiXCR from the 5' RACE reads. This table has hundreds of thousands of distinct CDR3 sequences, approximately 65% appearing once. V was shortened by 8 bases and J by 6 bases, with 20 bases between the two germline ends. Per germline, CDR1 SQVTM and CDR2 ANQGSEA. The CDR3 covers 14 residues. This record comes from a study of blood T cells in healthy people across ages. Study outcomes and limitations: Because donor CMV status was unknown, expanded clonotype changes were possibly confounded.

The origin of this receptor is a man aged 25 to 40 in good health. The rearrangement uses TRBV29-1 and TRBJ2-1; D unclear. What was sequenced was blood. The CDR3 DNA is TGCAGCCTCCGGGCCCCGGTGGGGTTCAATGAGCAGTTCTTC. As protein: CSLRAPVGFNEQFF.